The source of this T cell receptor beta chain is a study of blood T cell repertoires in COVID-19. Method: immunoSEQ multiplex PCR; TCRdb's copy keeps in-frame clones and lacks some. The table has over 600,000 clones, about 87% seen once. Trimming stripped 1 base from V and 10 bases from J, with 7 bases between. Germline-derived CDR1 and CDR2 are LGHNA and YSLEER. This CDR3 has 12 residues. This sequence joins TRBV4-3 and TRBJ1-4; D is unclear. The clonotype originates from a young woman with acute or convalescent COVID-19. The specimen was peripheral blood. This CDR3 is CASSQVVGKLFF. CDR3 sequence (DNA): TGCGCCAGCAGCCAAGTTGTCGGAAAACTGTTTTTT.